This T cell receptor beta chain came from a study of cytomegalovirus exposure and HLA in healthy donors. The study ran its PCR with 60 Vbeta and 13 Jbeta primers. TCRdb keeps only in-frame clones here, not all; method: immunoSEQ multiplex PCR. The sample lists 120,000 to 150,000 clones, roughly four fifths occurring once. The sequencing sample was made of PBMCs. The TCR comes from a man aged 25 to 40 in good health and CMV-seropositive.

In nucleotides, the CDR3 is TGTGCCAGCAGCACCAGGAAAAACACTGAAGCTTTCTTT. This translates into CASSTRKNTEAFF. The V and J genes are TRBV6-5 and TRBJ1-1; D call uncertain. Trimming removed 6 bases from V and 2 bases from J, with 10 bases in between. The V gene's germline CDR1 is MNHEY and CDR2 SVGAGI. There are 13 residues in the CDR3.